This T cell receptor beta chain originates from a study of CD8 T cells in ankylosing spondylitis. This clonotype was seen a handful of times. TCRdb independently ran MiXCR on the 5' RACE reads; one entry per CDR3 protein. The sample has roughly 60,000 distinct CDR3 sequences, roughly 6.2% seen once. Germline V lookup: CDR1 SGHRS, CDR2 YFSETQ. The CDR3 is made up of 14 amino acids. The V end lost 4 bases, the J end lost 1 base, and 11 bases lay between the germline ends. Input material: synovial fluid, either unsorted or a sorted T cell fraction (not recorded which). This TCR was sampled from a male donor with ankylosing spondylitis. The chain couples TRBV5-1 to TRBJ1-1; no definite D call. The CDR3, as DNA: TGCGCCAGCAGCCCCCGGGCCTCGAACACTGAAGCTTTCTTT. Translating gives CASSPRASNTEAFF. Together with reference TRBV5-1 and TRBJ1-1, the CDR3 gives the full variable domain: KAGVTQTPRYLIKTRGQQVTLSCSPISGHRSVSWYQQTPGQGLQFLFEYFSETQRNKGNFPGRFSGRQFSNSRSEMNVSTLELGDSALYLCASSPRASNTEAFFGQGTRLTVV.